The following is a TCR beta chain sequence with its context. The sample comes from a study of control samples from healthy donors and cancer patients. Clones were sequenced by immunoSEQ multiplex PCR, and TCRdb holds only the in-frame ones, with some missing. The sample gives roughly 95,000 clones, 80% to 95% of which show up once; over 0.75% is in the top ten. Trimming took 3 bases from V and 3 from J; bases not matched to a gene: 1. CDR3 length equals 13 residues. The germline CDR1 and CDR2 sequences are SGHNT and YENEEA. The sequence derives from a woman in her 30s in good health. Sample: blood. This rearrangement joins TRBV11-3 to TRBJ1-1; 7 nucleotides agree with TRBD1. The CDR3 sequence: CASSLTGYTEAFF. For the CDR3, the DNA is TGTGCCAGCAGCTTGACAGGGTACACTGAAGCTTTCTTT.